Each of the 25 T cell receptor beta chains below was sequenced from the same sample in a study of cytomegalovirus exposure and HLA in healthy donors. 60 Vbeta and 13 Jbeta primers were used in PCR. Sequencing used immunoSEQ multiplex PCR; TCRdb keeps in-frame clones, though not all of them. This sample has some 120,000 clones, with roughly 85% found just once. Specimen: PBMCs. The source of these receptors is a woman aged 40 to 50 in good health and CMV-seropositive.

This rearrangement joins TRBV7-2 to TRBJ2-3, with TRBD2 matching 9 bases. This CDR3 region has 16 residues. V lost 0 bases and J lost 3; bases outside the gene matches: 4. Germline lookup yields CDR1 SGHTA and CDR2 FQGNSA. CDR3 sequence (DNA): TGTGCCAGCAGCTTAGCCGGGACTAGCCTAACAGATACGCAGTATTTT. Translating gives CASSLAGTSLTDTQYF.

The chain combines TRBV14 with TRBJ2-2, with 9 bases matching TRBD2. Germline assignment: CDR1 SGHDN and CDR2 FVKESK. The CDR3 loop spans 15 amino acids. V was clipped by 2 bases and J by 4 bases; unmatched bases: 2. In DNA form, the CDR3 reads TGTGCCAGCAGCCAATCACTAGCGGGCACCGGGGAGCTGTTTTTT. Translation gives CASSQSLAGTGELFF. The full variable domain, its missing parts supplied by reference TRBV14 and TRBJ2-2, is EAGVTQFPSHSVIEKGQTVTLRCDPISGHDNLYWYRRVMGKEIKFLLHFVKESKQDESGMPNNRFLAERTGGTYSTLKVQPAELEDSGVYFCASSQSLAGTGELFFGEGSRLTVL.

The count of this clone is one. This CDR3 is CASSPRLPGQHGYTF. CDR3 nucleotide sequence: TGTGCCAGCAGCCCAAGGCTACCGGGACAGCATGGCTACACCTTC. The rearrangement links TRBV7-8 to TRBJ1-2, with 7 positions matching TRBD1. Germline CDR1 SGHVS, CDR2 FQNEAQ. This CDR3 comprises 15 residues. After removal of 5 bases from V and 6 bases from J, the junction contained 12 bases not matched to a gene.

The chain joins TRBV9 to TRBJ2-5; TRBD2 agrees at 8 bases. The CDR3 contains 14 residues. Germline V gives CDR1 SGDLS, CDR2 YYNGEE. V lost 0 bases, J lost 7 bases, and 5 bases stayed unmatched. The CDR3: CASSVDGREGTQYF. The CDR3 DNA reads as TGTGCCAGCAGCGTAGACGGGAGGGAAGGGACCCAGTACTTC. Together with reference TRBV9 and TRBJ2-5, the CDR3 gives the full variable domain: DSGVTQTPKHLITATGQRVTLRCSPRSGDLSVYWYQQSLDQGLQFLIQYYNGEERAKGNILERFSAQQFPDLHSELNLSSLELGDSALYFCASSVDGREGTQYFGPGTRLLVL.

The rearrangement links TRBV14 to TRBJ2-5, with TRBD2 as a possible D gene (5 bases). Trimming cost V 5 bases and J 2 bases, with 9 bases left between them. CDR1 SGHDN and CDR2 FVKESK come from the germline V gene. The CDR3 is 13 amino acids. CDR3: CASSSDLQETQYF. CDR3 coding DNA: TGTGCCAGCAGCTCGGACTTACAAGAGACCCAGTACTTC.

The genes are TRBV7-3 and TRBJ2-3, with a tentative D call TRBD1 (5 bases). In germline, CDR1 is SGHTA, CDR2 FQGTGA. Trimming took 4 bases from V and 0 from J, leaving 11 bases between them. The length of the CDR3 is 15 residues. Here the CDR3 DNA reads TGTGCCAGCAGCTCCAAACAGGCAAGCACAGATACGCAGTATTTT. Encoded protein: CASSSKQASTDTQYF.

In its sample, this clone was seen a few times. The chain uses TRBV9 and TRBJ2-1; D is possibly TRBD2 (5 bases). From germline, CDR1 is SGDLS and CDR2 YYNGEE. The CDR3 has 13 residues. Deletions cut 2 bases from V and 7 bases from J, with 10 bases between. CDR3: CASSVPGLNEQFF. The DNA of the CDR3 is TGTGCCAGCAGCGTCCCGGGGTTGAATGAGCAGTTCTTC.

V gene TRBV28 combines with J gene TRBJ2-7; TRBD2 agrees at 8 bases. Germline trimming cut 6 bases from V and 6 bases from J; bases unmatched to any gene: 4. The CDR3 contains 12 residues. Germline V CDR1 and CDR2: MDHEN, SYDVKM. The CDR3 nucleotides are TGTGCCAGCAGAGGACTAGCTCCCGAGCAGTACTTC. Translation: CASRGLAPEQYF.

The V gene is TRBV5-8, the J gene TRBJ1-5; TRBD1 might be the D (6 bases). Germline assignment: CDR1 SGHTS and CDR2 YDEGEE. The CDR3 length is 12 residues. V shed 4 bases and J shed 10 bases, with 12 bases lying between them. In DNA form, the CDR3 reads TGTGCCAGCAGCCAGACAGGAGGACCCCAGCATTTT. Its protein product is CASSQTGGPQHF.

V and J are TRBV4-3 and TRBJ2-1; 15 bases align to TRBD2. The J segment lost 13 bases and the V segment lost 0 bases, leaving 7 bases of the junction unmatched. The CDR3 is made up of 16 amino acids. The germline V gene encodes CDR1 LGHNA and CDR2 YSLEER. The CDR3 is CASSQDVGLAGGRQFF. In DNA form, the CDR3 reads TGCGCCAGCAGCCAAGATGTAGGACTAGCGGGAGGGCGACAGTTCTTC.

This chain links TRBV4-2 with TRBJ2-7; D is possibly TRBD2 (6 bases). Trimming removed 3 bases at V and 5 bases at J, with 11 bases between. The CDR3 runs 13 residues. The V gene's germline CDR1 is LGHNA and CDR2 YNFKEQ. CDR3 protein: CASSQGTRNEQYF. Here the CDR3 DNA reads TGTGCCAGCAGCCAGGGGACTCGGAACGAGCAGTACTTC.

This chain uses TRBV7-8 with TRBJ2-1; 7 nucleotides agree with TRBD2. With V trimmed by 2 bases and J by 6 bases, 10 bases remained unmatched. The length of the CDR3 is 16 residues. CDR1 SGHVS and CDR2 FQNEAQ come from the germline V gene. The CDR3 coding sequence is TGTGCCAGCAGCTTATTTTTCCCGGGACTACTCAATGAGCAGTTCTTC. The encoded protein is CASSLFFPGLLNEQFF. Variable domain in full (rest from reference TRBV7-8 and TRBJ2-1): GAGVSQSPRYKVAKRGQDVALRCDPISGHVSLFWYQQALGQGPEFLTYFQNEAQLDKSGLPSDRFFAERPEGSVSTLKIQRTQQEDSAVYLCASSLFFPGLLNEQFFGPGTRLTVL.

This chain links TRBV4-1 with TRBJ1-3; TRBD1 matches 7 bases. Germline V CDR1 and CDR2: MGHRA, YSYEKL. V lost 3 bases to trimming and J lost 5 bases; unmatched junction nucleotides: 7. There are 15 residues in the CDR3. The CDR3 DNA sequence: TGCGCCAGCAGCCATCCCGGACAGGACCGAAACACCATATATTTT. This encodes CASSHPGQDRNTIYF.

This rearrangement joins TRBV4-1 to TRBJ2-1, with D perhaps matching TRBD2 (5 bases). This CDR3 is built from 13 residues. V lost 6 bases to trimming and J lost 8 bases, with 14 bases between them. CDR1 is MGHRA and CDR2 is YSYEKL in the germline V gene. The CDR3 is CASSIPGGHEQFF. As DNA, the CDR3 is TGCGCCAGCAGTATTCCTGGAGGCCATGAGCAGTTCTTC.

The CDR3 sequence is CASSSGTSGMGYEQYF. The CDR3 nucleotides read TGTGCCAGCAGCTCAGGGACTAGCGGGATGGGGTACGAGCAGTACTTC. J is TRBJ2-7 and V is TRBV9; TRBD2 matches 13 bases. The CDR3 totals 16 residues. Germline assignment: CDR1 SGDLS and CDR2 YYNGEE. Trimming at V came to 4 bases and at J to 4 bases, leaving 8 bases not matched to a gene.

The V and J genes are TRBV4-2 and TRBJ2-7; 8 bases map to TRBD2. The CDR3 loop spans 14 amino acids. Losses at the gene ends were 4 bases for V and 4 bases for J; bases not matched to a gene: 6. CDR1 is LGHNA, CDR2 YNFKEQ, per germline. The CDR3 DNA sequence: TGTGCCAGCAGCCGCCAGGTAGCGGGATACGAGCAGTACTTC. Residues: CASSRQVAGYEQYF.

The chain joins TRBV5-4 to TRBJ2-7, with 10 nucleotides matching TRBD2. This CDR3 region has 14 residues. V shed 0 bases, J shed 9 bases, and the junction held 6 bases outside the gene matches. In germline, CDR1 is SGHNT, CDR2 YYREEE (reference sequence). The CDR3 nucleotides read TGTGCCAGCAGCTTGGAACGGACTAGCGGCGGGCAGTACTTC. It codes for CASSLERTSGGQYF. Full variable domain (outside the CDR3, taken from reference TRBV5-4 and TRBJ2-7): ETGVTQSPTHLIKTRGQQVTLRCSSQSGHNTVSWYQQALGQGPQFIFQYYREEENGRGNFPPRFSGLQFPNYSSELNVNALELDDSALYLCASSLERTSGGQYFGPGTRLTVT.

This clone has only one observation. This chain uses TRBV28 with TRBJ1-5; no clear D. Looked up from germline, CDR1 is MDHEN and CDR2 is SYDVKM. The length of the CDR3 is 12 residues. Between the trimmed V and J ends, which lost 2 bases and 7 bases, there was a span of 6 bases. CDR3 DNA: TGTGCCAGCAGTTTACTGCGCCAGCCCCAGCATTTT. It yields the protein CASSLLRQPQHF.

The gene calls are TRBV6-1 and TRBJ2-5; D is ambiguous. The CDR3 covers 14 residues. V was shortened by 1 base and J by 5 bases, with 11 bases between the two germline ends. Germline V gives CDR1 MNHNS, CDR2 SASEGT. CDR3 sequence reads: CASSEDPWRETQYF. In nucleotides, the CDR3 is TGTGCCAGCAGTGAAGATCCCTGGCGGGAGACCCAGTACTTC.

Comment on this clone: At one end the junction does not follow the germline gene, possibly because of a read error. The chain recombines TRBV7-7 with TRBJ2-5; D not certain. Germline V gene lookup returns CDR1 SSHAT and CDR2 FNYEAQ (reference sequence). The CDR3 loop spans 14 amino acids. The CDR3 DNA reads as TGTGCTAGCAGCCCCCCCTGGGCTTTTGAGACCCAGTACTTC. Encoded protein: CASSPPWAFETQYF.

The CDR3 DNA reads as TGTGCCAGCAGTGACGACAGTTACTATGGCTACACCTTC. It specifies CASSDDSYYGYTF. This chain uses TRBV6-4 with TRBJ1-2; tentatively, D is TRBD1 (5 bases). Germline assignment: CDR1 MRHNA and CDR2 SNTAGT. This CDR3 region has 13 residues. V shed 2 bases and J shed 3 bases, with 7 bases lying between them.

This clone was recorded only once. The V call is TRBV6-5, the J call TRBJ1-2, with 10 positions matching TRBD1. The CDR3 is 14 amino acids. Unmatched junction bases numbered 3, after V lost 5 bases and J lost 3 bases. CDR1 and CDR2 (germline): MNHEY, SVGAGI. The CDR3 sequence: CASSPGQGYYGYTF. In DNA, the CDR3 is TGTGCCAGCAGTCCGGGACAGGGGTACTATGGCTACACCTTC.

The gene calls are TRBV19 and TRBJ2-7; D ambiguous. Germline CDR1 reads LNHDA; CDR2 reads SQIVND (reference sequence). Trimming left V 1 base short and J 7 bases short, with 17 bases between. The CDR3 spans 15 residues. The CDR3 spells CASSIGVGFLQEQYF. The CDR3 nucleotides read TGTGCCAGTAGTATAGGGGTTGGATTCCTACAGGAGCAGTACTTC. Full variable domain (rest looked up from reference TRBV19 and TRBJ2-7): DGGITQSPKYLFRKEGQNVTLSCEQNLNHDAMYWYRQDPGQGLRLIYYSQIVNDFQKGDIAEGYSVSREKKESFPLTVTSAQKNPTAFYLCASSIGVGFLQEQYFGPGTRLTVT.

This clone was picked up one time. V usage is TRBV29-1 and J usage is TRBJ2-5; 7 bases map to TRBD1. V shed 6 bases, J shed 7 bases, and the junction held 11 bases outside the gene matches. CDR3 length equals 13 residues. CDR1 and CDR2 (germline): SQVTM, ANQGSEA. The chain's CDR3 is CSVRDREWATQYF. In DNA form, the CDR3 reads TGCAGCGTCCGTGACAGGGAATGGGCGACCCAGTACTTC.

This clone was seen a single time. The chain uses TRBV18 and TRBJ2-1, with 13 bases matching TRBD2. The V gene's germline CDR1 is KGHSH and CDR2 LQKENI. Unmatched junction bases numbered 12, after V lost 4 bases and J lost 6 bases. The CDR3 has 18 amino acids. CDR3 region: CASSLHHSTSGRSNEQFF. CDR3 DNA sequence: TGTGCCAGCTCACTTCACCACTCGACTAGCGGGAGGTCCAATGAGCAGTTCTTC.